This T cell receptor beta chain was sequenced during a study of OX40 agonist ivuxolimab in advanced cancers. To note about this clone: As yet, its antigen is unknown.

Some clones are missing from TCRdb's copy, which holds only in-frame ones; the method was immunoSEQ multiplex PCR. The sample holds fewer than 200,000 clones, 94% seen once. Study outcomes and limitations: It was not determined which antigens were specifically recognized by the peripheral T cells that had undergone clonal expansion. Expanded clones tended on average to be more numerous among CD8+ T cells than CD4+.

Trimming removed 4 bases from V and 7 bases from J, with 14 bases in between. Germline CDR1 is SGHTA and CDR2 is FQGNSA. This CDR3 contains 15 residues. The TCR sequence derives from an adult with an advanced solid tumor such as melanoma, head and neck, liver or kidney cancer. The material sequenced was CD4+ or CD8+ T cells sorted from blood, taken in a trial of the OX40 agonist ivuxolimab. The rearrangement joins TRBV7-2 to TRBJ1-6, with D hard to call. The CDR3, as DNA: TGTGCCAGCAGCTCTAAGGGTCTAAGAAATTCACCCCTCCACTTT. Amino acid sequence: CASSSKGLRNSPLHF.